This TCR beta chain came from a study of post-analysis software for immune sequencing data. Study summary: Recorded subtypes: relapsing-remitting, secondary progressive, progressive-relapsing; some patients unannotated.

Study results and limitations: TRBV segments more frequent in patients than in controls numbered roughly 5 and included TRBV5-6, TRBV5-1 and TRBV20-1. Samples made in the same batch grouped tightly together by F measure.

V was trimmed by 6 bases and J by 5 bases, leaving 8 bases between them. Germline CDR1 MNHEY, CDR2 SVGAGI. This CDR3 is 11 amino acids long. Unique molecular identifiers were present in the TCR beta cDNA libraries. cDNA molecules numbering 400,000 to 550,000 came from approximately 1 to 10 million T cells. One entry per CDR3 protein, called by TCRdb with MiXCR from the PCR reads. The repertoire has roughly 870,000 distinct CDR3 sequences, approximately 50% of them found once; the top ten carry around 4.5%. There are a few counts of this clonotype. The antigen is unknown. The chain links TRBV6-5 to TRBJ2-7, with D perhaps TRBD1 (6 bases). Sequenced sample: blood. The source of this sequence is a girl aged 5-17 years with multiple sclerosis. The CDR3 DNA reads TGTGCCAGCAGCAGGGGACACGAGCAGTACTTC. Translation: CASSRGHEQYF.